This passage covers 2 T cell receptor beta chains from one sample sequenced in a study of cytomegalovirus exposure and HLA in healthy donors. The PCR employed 60 Vbeta primers together with 13 Jbeta primers. Measured with immunoSEQ multiplex PCR; TCRdb has only the in-frame clones, and not every one. There are roughly 120,000 clones in the sample; approximately 80% occur only once, and around 13% lies in the top ten. The sequencing input was PBMCs. Source of these receptors: a woman aged 40 to 50 in good health and CMV-seropositive.

The chain carries TRBV27 and TRBJ2-3; a possible D gene is TRBD1 (5 bases). Trimming removed 3 bases from V and 0 bases from J, with 7 bases in between. Germline CDR1 and CDR2: MNHEY and SMNVEV (reference sequence). The CDR3 spans 14 residues. This chain's CDR3 is CASSFGASTDTQYF. The CDR3 region has the DNA TGTGCCAGCAGTTTTGGGGCGAGCACAGATACGCAGTATTTT.

This clone has just a few counts. The rearrangement links TRBV6-5 to TRBJ2-1; 8 nucleotides align to TRBD2. The J segment lost 5 bases and the V segment lost 2 bases, leaving 8 bases of the junction unmatched. The CDR3 totals 16 residues. Per the germline V gene, CDR1 is MNHEY and CDR2 is SVGAGI. This CDR3 reads CASSYRWAGGDNEQFF. Here the CDR3 DNA reads TGTGCCAGCAGTTACAGATGGGCGGGAGGAGACAATGAGCAGTTCTTC.